The present entry profiles one T cell receptor (beta chain) with its context. The antigen is undetermined. The sample is drawn from a study of OX40 agonist ivuxolimab in advanced cancers. About the research overall: Earlier anti-PD-1, anti-PD-L1 or anti-CTLA-4 therapy was permitted; over 35% had received some. General study results and limits: In the 0.1 to 3.0 mg/kg range, CD4+ and CD8+ blood T cells had expanded clonally by week 6.

The CDR3 has 17 amino acids. The ends were cut back, 0 bases at V and 1 base at J, with 14 bases in the middle. Germline-derived CDR1 and CDR2 are SGDLS and YYNGEE. Generated by immunoSEQ multiplex PCR, the TCRdb table keeps only in-frame clones and is missing some. Here the sample spans 60,000 to 70,000 clones, roughly 84% being singletons. The sequence came from an adult with an advanced solid tumor such as melanoma, head and neck, liver or kidney cancer. The sequences come from CD4+ or CD8+ T cells sorted from blood, collected in a trial of the OX40 agonist ivuxolimab. The chain combines TRBV9 with TRBJ2-1; D might be TRBD1 or TRBD2, each matching 6 bases. Here the CDR3 reads CASSVVWGATSYNEQFF. As DNA, the CDR3 is TGTGCCAGCAGCGTAGTATGGGGGGCGACGTCCTACAATGAGCAGTTCTTC. Together with reference TRBV9 and TRBJ2-1, the CDR3 gives the full variable domain: DSGVTQTPKHLITATGQRVTLRCSPRSGDLSVYWYQQSLDQGLQFLIQYYNGEERAKGNILERFSAQQFPDLHSELNLSSLELGDSALYFCASSVVWGATSYNEQFFGPGTRLTVL.